Below, 28 T cell receptor beta chains from the same sample are listed, as sequenced in a study of cytotoxic CD8 clonotypes in ibrutinib-treated CLL. The table came from immunoSEQ multiplex PCR; TCRdb's copy has only in-frame clones and leaves some out. In the table there are about 130,000 clones, around three quarters of which are singletons. Sequenced material: PBMCs, taken after 12 months of ibrutinib treatment. These receptors were obtained from a human donor with chronic lymphocytic leukemia.

This sequence joins TRBV5-1 and TRBJ2-3, with D possibly called TRBD1 or TRBD2 (7 bases each). The CDR3 loop spans 15 amino acids. Germline V gives CDR1 SGHRS, CDR2 YFSETQ. V was cut by 6 bases and J by 1 base, with 15 bases left in between. CDR3 residues: CASKGRDRRTDTQYF. CDR3 sequence (DNA): TGCGCCAGCAAAGGGAGGGACAGACGCACAGATACGCAGTATTTT.

This sequence joins TRBV7-8 and TRBJ2-1, with TRBD1 identical over 9 bases. The CDR3 covers 16 residues. The V gene's germline CDR1 is SGHVS and CDR2 FQNEAQ. The ends lost 4 bases at V and 0 bases at J; junction bases unmatched: 4. The CDR3 region is CASSSGTGSSYNEQFF. The CDR3 DNA reads as TGTGCCAGCAGCTCCGGGACAGGGAGCTCCTACAATGAGCAGTTCTTC.

The rearrangement links TRBV5-1 to TRBJ2-3; D call uncertain. Germline lookup yields CDR1 SGHRS and CDR2 YFSETQ. V lost 0 bases and J 5 bases, leaving 4 bases between the germline ends. This CDR3 is 12 amino acids long. DNA of the CDR3: TGCGCCAGCAGCTTGGGAGGAGATACGCAGTATTTT. This sequence encodes CASSLGGDTQYF.

The chain employs TRBV18 and TRBJ2-1; TRBD1 might be the D (5 bases). V gave up 2 bases and J gave up 5 bases, with 10 bases separating them. Germline V gene data show CDR1 as KGHSH and CDR2 as LQKENI. The CDR3 loop spans 14 amino acids. The CDR3 nucleotides are TGTGCCAGCTCACCATGGGGCAGTGACAATGAGCAGTTCTTC. Translation: CASSPWGSDNEQFF.

The chain employs TRBV4-2 and TRBJ2-2; D call uncertain. CDR3 size: 16 residues. Looked up from germline, CDR1 is LGHNA and CDR2 is YNFKEQ. Between the trimmed V and J ends, which lost 1 base and 1 base, there was a span of 10 bases. CDR3 in DNA: TGTGCCAGCAGCCAAGCTCCGGTTTTGAACACCGGGGAGCTGTTTTTT. It is translated as CASSQAPVLNTGELFF.

In its sample, this clone was seen a few times. The chain employs TRBV2 and TRBJ1-1, with 7 bases identical to TRBD1. Germline lookup yields CDR1 SNHLY and CDR2 FYNNEI. The CDR3 loop spans 13 amino acids. The V gene end was trimmed by 8 bases and the J gene end by 4 bases; junction bases not matched to a gene: 7. The DNA of the CDR3 is TGTGCCAGCGGTACAGGGGTAGGCACTGAAGCTTTCTTT. This sequence encodes CASGTGVGTEAFF. Drawing the rest from reference TRBV2 and TRBJ1-1, the complete variable domain is EPEVTQTPSHQVTQMGQEVILRCVPISNHLYFYWYRQILGQKVEFLVSFYNNEISEKSEIFDDQFSVERPDGSNFTLKIRSTKLEDSAMYFCASGTGVGTEAFFGQGTRLTVV.

The chain uses TRBV5-4 and TRBJ2-3, with D uncertain. The germline V gene has CDR1 SGHNT and CDR2 YYREEE (reference sequence). The ends were cut back, 0 bases at V and 0 bases at J, with 11 bases in the middle. The CDR3 is 16 residues long. CDR3 coding DNA: TGTGCCAGCAGCTTGGATGTGAGCATAAGCACAGATACGCAGTATTTT. Amino acids: CASSLDVSISTDTQYF.

This clone was picked up one time. V usage is TRBV5-8 and J usage is TRBJ2-7; no clear D gene. Germline V gene sequence: CDR1 SGHTS, CDR2 YDEGEE. V was pared by 4 bases and J by 7 bases, with 9 bases between. The CDR3 has 11 residues. This CDR3 is CASSALREQYF. CDR3 sequence (DNA): TGTGCCAGCAGCGCTCTGAGGGAGCAGTACTTC.

This clone was observed a single time. The gene calls are TRBV20-1 and TRBJ2-5; no clear D. The germline V gene has CDR1 DFQATT and CDR2 SNEGSKA (reference sequence). The V end lost 7 bases, the J end lost 5 bases, and 5 bases lay between the germline ends. CDR3 length equals 9 residues. CDR3 coding DNA: TGCAGTGTCGGTGAGACCCAGTACTTC. This sequence encodes CSVGETQYF.

The gene calls are TRBV4-3 and TRBJ2-5; 8 positions agree with TRBD1. V dropped 1 base and J dropped 5; count of bases not matched to a gene: 12. From germline, CDR1 is LGHNA and CDR2 YSLEER. CDR3 size: 17 residues. Here the CDR3 DNA reads TGCGCCAGCAGCCAAGGGAACGGACAGGGCTATGCTGAGACCCAGTACTTC. Amino acids: CASSQGNGQGYAETQYF.

J is TRBJ1-1 and V is TRBV4-1; D not resolved. The CDR3 contains 12 residues. V shed 1 base and J shed 8 bases, with 8 bases lying between them. From germline, CDR1 is MGHRA and CDR2 YSYEKL. Here the CDR3 reads CASSQGTEEAFF. CDR3 sequence (DNA): TGCGCCAGCAGCCAAGGTACGGAGGAAGCTTTCTTT.

The chain joins TRBV6-5 to TRBJ1-5; D gene ambiguous. Germline loops: CDR1 MNHEY, CDR2 SVGAGI. The CDR3 runs to 15 residues. V was trimmed by 6 bases and J by 6 bases, leaving 18 bases between them. The CDR3 sequence: CASSPGPQMPQPQHF. CDR3 coding DNA: TGTGCCAGCAGCCCCGGGCCGCAGATGCCTCAGCCCCAGCATTTT.

The chain couples TRBV5-5 to TRBJ1-4; D gene ambiguous. V lost 4 bases and J 5 bases, leaving 18 bases between the germline ends. Per the germline V gene, CDR1 is SGHKS and CDR2 is YYEKEE (reference sequence). This CDR3 spans 16 amino acids. DNA of the CDR3: TGTGCCAGCAGCCCACCGATGGCGGCATTAAATGAAAAACTGTTTTTT. It encodes CASSPPMAALNEKLFF.

CDR3 loop: CATFRLAGPYNEQFF. CDR3 sequence (DNA): TGTGCCACCTTCAGACTAGCGGGCCCCTACAATGAGCAGTTCTTC. The chain is built from TRBV2 and TRBJ2-1, with 10 positions matching TRBD2. From germline, CDR1 is SNHLY and CDR2 FYNNEI. Trimming took 10 bases from V and 2 from J; bases not matched to a gene: 8. The CDR3 runs to 15 residues. Looking up the rest from reference TRBV2 and TRBJ2-1 gives the full variable domain: EPEVTQTPSHQVTQMGQEVILRCVPISNHLYFYWYRQILGQKVEFLVSFYNNEISEKSEIFDDQFSVERPDGSNFTLKIRSTKLEDSAMYFCATFRLAGPYNEQFFGPGTRLTVL.

This clone has more than one count but fewer than ten. The chain joins TRBV7-3 to TRBJ2-5; D remains unclear. The CDR3 contains 13 residues. The germline gives CDR1 SGHTA, CDR2 FQGTGA. The V end was cut by 5 bases, the J end by 5 bases, with 12 bases between. The DNA for the CDR3 is TGTGCCAGCAGCCCCTCCGTTGTCGAGACCCAGTACTTC. Its translation: CASSPSVVETQYF.

This chain uses TRBV5-1 with TRBJ1-3; TRBD1 is a possible D gene (5 bases). The V gene's germline CDR1 is SGHRS and CDR2 YFSETQ. V was cut by 0 bases and J by 1 base, with 14 bases left in between. The length of the CDR3 is 17 residues. The CDR3, as DNA: TGCGCCAGCAGCTTGGATGGGGGGAGCAGGTCTGGAAACACCATATATTTT. This translates into CASSLDGGSRSGNTIYF.

The chain is built from TRBV10-3 and TRBJ2-3; no definite D call. CDR1 ENHRY and CDR2 SYGVKD come from the germline V gene. The CDR3 is made up of 15 amino acids. Between the trimmed V and J ends, which lost 4 bases and 4 bases, there was a span of 15 bases. CDR3 residues: CAISVGPDPADTQYF. CDR3 sequence (DNA): TGTGCCATCAGTGTTGGACCTGATCCGGCAGATACGCAGTATTTT.

The V gene is TRBV19, the J gene TRBJ2-7, with D perhaps matching TRBD1 (6 bases). Germline V gene sequence: CDR1 LNHDA, CDR2 SQIVND (reference sequence). Trimming removed 1 base from V and 3 bases from J, with 13 bases in between. The CDR3 covers 15 residues. CDR3 nucleotides: TGTGCCAGTAGTATAGTGGCAGGGGCAGGCTACGAGCAGTACTTC. This codes for CASSIVAGAGYEQYF.

The chain uses TRBV9 and TRBJ2-5, with TRBD1 identical over 12 bases. Germline values: CDR1 SGDLS, CDR2 YYNGEE. The CDR3 has 15 residues. Trimming removed 3 bases from V and 5 bases from J; junction bases left unmatched: 5. CDR3 sequence: CASSAGQGAPETQYF. Written as DNA, the CDR3 is TGTGCCAGCAGCGCGGGACAGGGGGCGCCGGAGACCCAGTACTTC.

This chain uses TRBV5-6 with TRBJ2-1, with D hard to call. CDR3 length: 12 amino acids. CDR1 and CDR2 from the germline V gene are SGHDT and YYEEEE. Between the trimmed V and J ends, which lost 1 base and 9 bases, there was a span of 8 bases. CDR3 in DNA: TGTGCCAGCAGCTTGTACCAATCTGAGCAGTTCTTC. Translated, it gives CASSLYQSEQFF.

The chain combines TRBV25-1 with TRBJ1-5; a possible D gene is TRBD1 (5 bases). CDR1 MGHDK and CDR2 SYGVNS come from the germline V gene. The length of the CDR3 is 15 residues. The ends were cut back, 5 bases at V and 2 bases at J, with 13 bases in the middle. In DNA, the CDR3 is TGTGCCAGCAGTTCCCGGGGCGCGGGCAATCAGCCCCAGCATTTT. Translation: CASSSRGAGNQPQHF.

The chain uses TRBV6-5 and TRBJ2-2; unclear D gene. In germline, CDR1 is MNHEY, CDR2 SVGAGI. The CDR3 runs 13 residues. V was shortened by 2 bases and J by 5 bases, with 6 bases between the two germline ends. The CDR3 loop reads CASSYDQTGELFF. In DNA form, the CDR3 reads TGTGCCAGCAGTTACGACCAGACCGGGGAGCTGTTTTTT.

The chain combines TRBV27 with TRBJ1-2, with a tentative D call TRBD1 (6 bases). CDR1 is MNHEY, CDR2 SMNVEV, per germline (reference sequence). The CDR3 has 15 amino acids. Between the trimmed V and J ends, which lost 0 bases and 5 bases, there was a span of 13 bases. The CDR3 DNA sequence: TGTGCCAGCAGTTTATCACGGGGGGCTGGGTATGGCTACACCTTC. Its protein product is CASSLSRGAGYGYTF.

The rearrangement links TRBV29-1 to TRBJ1-1, with D maybe TRBD1 (5 bases). The germline V gene has CDR1 SQVTM and CDR2 ANQGSEA. Trimming removed 7 bases from V and 1 base from J, with 13 bases in between. The CDR3 runs 13 residues. CDR3 nucleotides: TGCAGCGGAAAAAGAGACAGGAACACTGAAGCTTTCTTT. This translates into CSGKRDRNTEAFF.

This clone was seen a few times. The chain links TRBV7-8 to TRBJ1-1; D is unclear. Germline V CDR1 and CDR2: SGHVS, FQNEAQ. CDR3 size: 13 residues. The V gene lost 4 bases and the J gene lost 1 base, with 7 bases spanning the gap. CDR3 sequence reads: CASSSARNTEAFF. CDR3 nucleotide sequence: TGTGCCAGCAGCTCCGCAAGGAACACTGAAGCTTTCTTT.

This chain links TRBV27 with TRBJ2-1, with 9 bases identical to TRBD2. The V and J ends lost 10 bases and 7 bases, in that order; junction bases with no gene match: 2. Germline loops: CDR1 MNHEY, CDR2 SMNVEV (reference sequence). CDR3 length: 11 residues. The DNA for the CDR3 is TGTGCCACCAGCGGGGGGAATGAGCAGTTCTTC. This gives the protein CATSGGNEQFF.

The chain is built from TRBV10-3 and TRBJ1-1, with 9 bases aligning to TRBD1. Trimming cost V 7 bases and J 0 bases; bases outside gene matches: 3. Germline V gene sequence: CDR1 ENHRY, CDR2 SYGVKD. The CDR3 covers 14 residues. The CDR3 sequence: CAIKGTGMNTEAFF. The CDR3 coding sequence is TGTGCCATCAAAGGGACAGGGATGAACACTGAAGCTTTCTTT.

V usage is TRBV4-3 and J usage is TRBJ2-2; D is perhaps TRBD1 (6 bases). The CDR3 sequence is 16 residues long. Between the trimmed V and J ends, which lost 3 bases and 2 bases, there was a span of 13 bases. Germline V gene lookup returns CDR1 LGHNA and CDR2 YSLEER. The CDR3 coding sequence is TGCGCCAGCAGCCACGTAACCGGGACAAACACCGGGGAGCTGTTTTTT. Its protein product is CASSHVTGTNTGELFF.